The source of this T cell receptor (beta chain) is a study of T cell clonality in common variable immunodeficiency. Broader study findings: Common variable immunodeficiency TCR beta sequences reportedly had fewer deletions and N-nucleotide insertions. TCRbeta clonality was increased in CVID versus healthy controls.

This clone was recorded at least ten times. Its antigen is still unknown. The CDR3 is cut off 3 residues early in the read; its end comes from the germline J gene. Between the trimmed V and J ends, which lost 1 base and 1 base, there was a span of 14 bases. CDR3 length: 16 amino acids. Germline values: CDR1 DFQATT, CDR2 SNEGSKA (reference sequence). Generated by immunoSEQ multiplex PCR, the TCRdb table keeps only in-frame clones and is missing some. Recorded here are some 33,000 clones, none singletons. V and J are TRBV20-1 and TRBJ1-3, with D unclear. The sequenced sample was peripheral blood mononuclear cells. The clonotype was recovered from a person aged 18-70 years in good health. The CDR3 loop reads CSARAQRRVSGNTIYF. Incomplete CDR3 DNA: TGCAGTGCTAGAGCTCAGAGGAGGGTGTCTGGAAACACC.